This TCR beta chain emerged from a study of T cells in Graves' hyperthyroidism and ophthalmopathy. General study points: Also found in blood were most expanded thyroid clonotypes above 0.001.

Amplification targeted TCR beta CDR3 regions from RNA transcripts. RT-PCR in the first round (using the HTBI primer set) targeted the TCR CDR3. TCRdb re-called the multiplex PCR reads through MiXCR, storing one row per CDR3 protein. This table has approximately 560,000 distinct CDR3 sequences, just over 45% appearing once. Trimming took off 4 bases at V and 4 bases at J, with 13 bases between the two ends. The CDR3 extends over 14 amino acids. In germline, CDR1 is SEHNR, CDR2 FQNEAQ (reference sequence). This clonotype appeared a few times. Antigen: not known. The genes are TRBV7-9 and TRBJ1-1; TRBD1 is a possible D gene (5 bases). The source is a woman aged 18-29 years with Graves' hyperthyroidism. Material: peripheral blood or thyroid tissue (not recorded which). This CDR3 reads CASSWSGGGTEAFF. The DNA of the CDR3 is TGTGCCAGCAGCTGGTCCGGGGGGGGCACTGAAGCTTTCTTT.